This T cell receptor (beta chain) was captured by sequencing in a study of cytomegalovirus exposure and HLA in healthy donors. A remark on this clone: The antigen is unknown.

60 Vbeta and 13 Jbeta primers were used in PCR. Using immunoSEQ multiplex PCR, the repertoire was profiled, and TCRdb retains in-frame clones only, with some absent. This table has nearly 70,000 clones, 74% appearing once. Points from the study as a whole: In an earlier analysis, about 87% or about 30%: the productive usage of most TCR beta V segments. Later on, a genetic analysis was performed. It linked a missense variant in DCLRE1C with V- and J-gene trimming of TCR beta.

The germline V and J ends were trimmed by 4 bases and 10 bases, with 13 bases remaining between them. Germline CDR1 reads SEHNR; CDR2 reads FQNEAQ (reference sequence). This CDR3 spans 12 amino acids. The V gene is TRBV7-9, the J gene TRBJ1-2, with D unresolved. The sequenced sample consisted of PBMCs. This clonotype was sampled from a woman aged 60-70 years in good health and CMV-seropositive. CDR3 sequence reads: CASSSLRVSYTF. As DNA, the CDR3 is TGTGCCAGCAGCTCCTTGCGAGTATCCTACACCTTC.